The subject of this entry is one TCR beta chain. A much larger clone differs from this one at a single base, so this may be a read error. TCRdb reanalysed the 5' RACE reads using MiXCR and keeps one entry per CDR3 protein. Of under 45,000 distinct CDR3 sequences listed, approximately 30% are singletons. Trimming pared 0 bases from V and 6 bases from J, leaving 9 bases between. This CDR3 comprises 14 residues. In germline, CDR1 is MGHRA, CDR2 YSYEKL. The sample consisted of tumor-infiltrating memory CD4+ T cells sorted from the breast tumor. Regarding subset: memory CD4+ T cells, CD4+CD45RO+CD25-. The source is a female donor with breast cancer. The chain carries TRBV4-1 and TRBJ2-1, with D perhaps matching TRBD2 (5 bases). CDR3 loop: CASSQDRLPNEQFF. DNA of the CDR3: TGCGCCAGCAGCCAAGATAGACTACCCAATGAGCAGTTCTTC.